Below, 28 T cell receptor beta chains from the same sample are listed, as sequenced in a study of CD8+CD57+ T cells in acquired aplastic anemia (dated by TCRdb to between 2017 and 2018). Sequenced on an Illumina HiSeq 2000. TCR beta VDJ combination and CDR3 sequence profiling used genomic DNA as the template. The public reads were reanalyzed by TCRdb: fastp trimming at Q25, MiXCR alignment, in-frame beta chains only. Rows matching on CDR3 protein sequence are summarized as one entry with the most common DNA and genes. The table for this sample lists 200,000 or so distinct CDR3 sequences; about 60% of them were counted only once. The ten most abundant clones make up roughly 62% of the sample. The patients picked for sequencing were ones in whom flow cytometry had shown an expansion of CD8+CD57+ cells. Sequenced sample: sorted CD4+, CD8+, or CD8+CD57+ T cells (not recorded which) from PBMCs. The receptors here all came from a human donor with aplastic anemia.

The chain joins TRBV7-2 to TRBJ2-5; D perhaps matches TRBD1 (6 bases). The CDR3 extends over 15 amino acids. The germline V gene has CDR1 SGHTA and CDR2 FQGNSA. V gave up 2 bases and J gave up 5 bases, with 15 bases separating them. Here the CDR3 reads CASSLSRGSGETQYF. The DNA of the CDR3 is TGTGCCAGCAGCTTATCGAGGGGGAGCGGTGAGACCCAGTACTTC.

This clonotype has only a few counts. This chain joins TRBV2 and TRBJ1-1; maybe TRBD1 (6 bases). The CDR3 is made up of 13 amino acids. Germline V gene lookup returns CDR1 SNHLY and CDR2 FYNNEI. V lost 4 bases and J 0 bases, leaving 6 bases between the germline ends. The chain's CDR3 is CASSGQVNTEAFF. The CDR3 DNA sequence: TGTGCCAGCAGTGGACAGGTGAACACTGAAGCTTTCTTT.

This clonotype has only a few counts. The chain couples TRBV15 to TRBJ2-7; D may be TRBD1 (6 bases). The CDR3 contains 15 residues. V gave up 2 bases and J gave up 2 bases, with 13 bases separating them. In germline, CDR1 is LNHNV, CDR2 YYDKDF (reference sequence). CDR3 sequence reads: CATSRTGTPAYEQYF. The CDR3 DNA follows: TGTGCCACCAGCAGAACCGGGACACCCGCCTACGAGCAGTACTTC.

The chain recombines TRBV19 with TRBJ2-7, with D uncertain. Germline lookup yields CDR1 LNHDA and CDR2 SQIVND (reference sequence). The V gene lost 1 base and the J gene lost 2 bases, with 12 bases spanning the gap. CDR3 length: 15 amino acids. The CDR3 is CASSIGASGAYEQYF. The CDR3 DNA reads as TGTGCCAGTAGTATAGGGGCTAGTGGAGCCTACGAGCAGTACTTC.

In nucleotides, the CDR3 is TGTGCCAGCAGCGACGTGGGGGTGGAGCTGTTTTTT. It specifies CASSDVGVELFF. The gene calls are TRBV7-8 and TRBJ2-2; D may correspond to TRBD1 or TRBD2 (5 bases each). The germline V and J ends were trimmed by 5 bases and 10 bases, with 11 bases remaining between them. Germline assignment: CDR1 SGHVS and CDR2 FQNEAQ. The CDR3 has 12 residues.

This chain uses TRBV12-3 or TRBV12-4 with TRBJ2-7; 10 nucleotides match TRBD2. Trimming took 8 bases from V and 2 from J; bases not matched to a gene: 9. The CDR3 loop spans 15 amino acids. CDR3 DNA sequence: TGTGCCAGCGGTACCTTAGCGGGGGGCCCCTACGAGCAGTACTTC. Its protein is CASGTLAGGPYEQYF.

The chain uses TRBV24-1 and TRBJ2-1; D assignment may be TRBD1 or TRBD2 (6 bases each). The CDR3 covers 16 residues. The V gene's germline CDR1 is KGHDR and CDR2 SFDVKD. V was shortened by 4 bases and J by 7 bases, with 19 bases between the two germline ends. CDR3 residues: CATSDPGWGAGNEQFF. The CDR3 region has the DNA TGTGCCACCAGTGACCCGGGGTGGGGGGCTGGGAATGAGCAGTTCTTC.

The chain joins TRBV7-2 to TRBJ2-5, with a possible D match to TRBD2 (6 bases). The CDR3 extends over 14 amino acids. V was clipped by 5 bases and J by 7 bases, with 17 bases between them. Germline CDR1 reads SGHTA; CDR2 reads FQGNSA. Here the CDR3 reads CASSPRTNEGTQYF. CDR3 in DNA: TGTGCCAGCAGCCCTAGGACTAACGAGGGGACCCAGTACTTC.

The chain is built from TRBV24-1 and TRBJ1-2; TRBD1 matches 10 bases. There are 13 residues in the CDR3. Looked up from germline, CDR1 is KGHDR and CDR2 is SFDVKD. With 7 bases clipped from V and 6 bases from J, the junction kept 4 bases outside the gene matches. The CDR3 sequence: CATRGQGNHGYTF. The CDR3 DNA sequence: TGTGCCACCAGGGGACAGGGGAACCATGGCTACACCTTC.

This sequence joins TRBV7-3 and TRBJ2-1; 10 bases are shared with TRBD2. Germline V gene lookup returns CDR1 SGHTA and CDR2 FQGTGA. V was pared by 3 bases and J by 8 bases, with 16 bases of the junction left unmatched. The CDR3 sequence is 18 residues long. CDR3 bases: TGTGCCAGCAGCTTTAGGGTGACAGCGGGGGGGAGGTCGGATGAGCAGTTCTTC. Translation: CASSFRVTAGGRSDEQFF.

The chain combines TRBV9 with TRBJ2-1, with 7 nucleotides matching TRBD2. The CDR3 totals 14 residues. Germline V gives CDR1 SGDLS, CDR2 YYNGEE. V shed 3 bases, J shed 6 bases, and the junction held 6 bases outside the gene matches. CDR3 amino acids: CASSARGETNEQFF. DNA of the CDR3: TGTGCCAGCAGCGCCCGGGGGGAAACCAATGAGCAGTTCTTC.

V is TRBV7-9 and J is TRBJ1-3; 7 bases match TRBD1. After removal of 5 bases from V and 4 bases from J, the junction contained 11 bases not matched to a gene. Germline V gives CDR1 SEHNR, CDR2 FQNEAQ (reference sequence). The CDR3 covers 16 residues. The CDR3 loop reads CASSPADRVSGNTIYF. The CDR3 DNA sequence: TGTGCCAGCAGCCCCGCAGACAGGGTTTCGGGAAACACCATATATTTT. The full variable domain, completed using reference TRBV7-9 and TRBJ1-3, is DTGVSQNPRHKITKRGQNVTFRCDPISEHNRLYWYRQTLGQGPEFLTYFQNEAQLEKSRLLSDRFSAERPKGSFSTLEIQRTEQGDSAMYLCASSPADRVSGNTIYFGEGSWLTVV.

This clonotype was picked up a small number of times. The junction departs from germline at one end; a sequencing error may be responsible. This sequence joins TRBV7-7 and TRBJ2-1; D is unresolved. The CDR3 loop spans 13 amino acids. In germline, CDR1 is SSHAT, CDR2 FNYEAQ (reference sequence). The CDR3 sequence is CASSPSELGEQFF. The CDR3 DNA sequence: TGTGCTAGCAGCCCCTCAGAGTTGGGTGAGCAGTTCTTC. The full variable domain, its missing parts supplied by reference TRBV7-7 and TRBJ2-1, is GAGVSQSPRYKVTKRGQDVTLRCDPISSHATLYWYQQALGQGPEFLTYFNYEAQPDKSGLPSDRFSAERPEGSISTLTIQRTEQRDSAMYRCASSPSELGEQFFGPGTRLTVL.

There are many counts of this clonotype. This sequence joins TRBV7-9 and TRBJ1-2; D perhaps matches TRBD1 (6 bases). V was pared by 6 bases and J by 4 bases, with 15 bases between. CDR1 is SEHNR and CDR2 is FQNEAQ in the germline V gene (reference sequence). The CDR3 is 14 amino acids. The CDR3 region has the DNA TGTGCCAGCAGTATGGTGGCAGGGGTCTATGGCTACACCTTC. Translated, it gives CASSMVAGVYGYTF.

This clonotype turned up a few times. This chain links TRBV7-9 with TRBJ2-5; D call uncertain. The ends were cut back, 5 bases at V and 2 bases at J, with 15 bases in the middle. Per germline, CDR1 SEHNR and CDR2 FQNEAQ (reference sequence). This CDR3 contains 15 residues. The CDR3 protein is CASSPPGRLQETQYF. The CDR3 coding sequence is TGTGCCAGCAGCCCACCGGGCCGTCTACAAGAGACCCAGTACTTC.

The rearrangement joins TRBV20-1 to TRBJ2-5; either TRBD1 or TRBD2 may supply D (5 bases each). This CDR3 has 10 amino acids. The germline V gene has CDR1 DFQATT and CDR2 SNEGSKA (reference sequence). The chain's CDR3 is CSPEGETQYF. The CDR3 nucleotides are TGCAGCCCCGAGGGGGAGACCCAGTACTTC.

There are many counts of this clonotype. The V and J genes are TRBV9 and TRBJ2-6; D is ambiguous. V was clipped by 4 bases and J by 4 bases, with 12 bases between them. Germline V gene data show CDR1 as SGDLS and CDR2 as YYNGEE. The CDR3 loop spans 15 amino acids. CDR3 nucleotide sequence: TGTGCCAGCAGCCCCAGTCAGACGGGGGCCAACGTCCTGACTTTC. Residues: CASSPSQTGANVLTF.

The V and J genes are TRBV9 and TRBJ2-2, with D maybe TRBD1 (5 bases). CDR1 SGDLS and CDR2 YYNGEE come from the germline V gene. This CDR3 contains 14 residues. V was trimmed by 3 bases and J by 2 bases, leaving 8 bases between them. In DNA, the CDR3 is TGTGCCAGCAGCGGTAGGGGAAACACCGGGGAGCTGTTTTTT. Encoded protein: CASSGRGNTGELFF. Full variable domain (outside the CDR3, taken from reference TRBV9 and TRBJ2-2): DSGVTQTPKHLITATGQRVTLRCSPRSGDLSVYWYQQSLDQGLQFLIQYYNGEERAKGNILERFSAQQFPDLHSELNLSSLELGDSALYFCASSGRGNTGELFFGEGSRLTVL.

The V and J genes are TRBV7-2 and TRBJ2-7, with no clear D. Deletions cut 1 base from V and 6 bases from J, with 10 bases between. Germline CDR1 and CDR2: SGHTA and FQGNSA. This CDR3 has 13 amino acids. CDR3 sequence (DNA): TGTGCCAGCAGCTTAGATGTCAGGCCCGAGCAGTACTTC. It encodes CASSLDVRPEQYF.

The chain employs TRBV10-2 and TRBJ1-3; D gene unclear. This CDR3 has 15 residues. Per germline, CDR1 WSHSY and CDR2 SAAADI. Trimming shortened V by 7 bases and J by 8 bases, and 21 bases separated the two germline ends. The CDR3 region is CASTYDNVDTDTIYF. In nucleotides, the CDR3 is TGCGCCAGCACCTATGACAATGTGGATACGGACACCATATATTTT.

The V call is TRBV7-3, the J call TRBJ2-7, with 10 bases fitting TRBD1. Germline CDR1 is SGHTA and CDR2 is FQGTGA. This CDR3 comprises 15 residues. V gave up 5 bases and J gave up 7 bases; unmatched junction bases: 11. CDR3 in amino acids: CASSLGQGGTGEQYF. The CDR3 coding sequence is TGTGCCAGCAGCCTAGGACAGGGGGGCACCGGGGAGCAGTACTTC. The full variable domain, rest sourced from reference TRBV7-3 and TRBJ2-7, is GAGVSQTPSNKVTEKGKYVELRCDPISGHTALYWYRQSLGQGPEFLIYFQGTGAADDSGLPNDRFFAVRPEGSVSTLKIQRTERGDSAVYLCASSLGQGGTGEQYFGPGTRLTVT.

The chain joins TRBV19 to TRBJ1-5; D is uncertain. V lost 1 base to trimming and J lost 2 bases, with 15 bases between them. CDR1 and CDR2 (germline): LNHDA, SQIVND (reference sequence). The CDR3 sequence is 17 residues long. This CDR3 is CASSIGRNIRGNQPQHF. The CDR3 region has the DNA TGTGCCAGTAGTATAGGTCGTAACATCCGTGGCAATCAGCCCCAGCATTTT.

This clonotype was counted a few times. V usage is TRBV7-9 and J usage is TRBJ1-3, with D possibly TRBD1 on 5 matching bases. Germline V gene sequence: CDR1 SEHNR, CDR2 FQNEAQ (reference sequence). The CDR3 is 13 amino acids. V lost 5 bases and J lost 2, with 7 bases in between. The CDR3 nucleotides read TGTGCCAGCAGCCAGGGAACTGGAAACACCATATATTTT. Encoded protein: CASSQGTGNTIYF.

The sample holds a few counts of this clonotype. V usage is TRBV19 and J usage is TRBJ2-7; D is perhaps TRBD1 (6 bases). CDR1 is LNHDA, CDR2 SQIVND, per germline (reference sequence). This CDR3 region has 13 residues. The V and J ends lost 3 bases and 6 bases respectively, with 12 bases between them. This CDR3 is CASSIVAGVEQYF. In DNA form, the CDR3 reads TGTGCCAGTAGTATCGTGGCAGGGGTCGAGCAGTACTTC.

The chain employs TRBV2 and TRBJ2-7; perhaps TRBD1 as D (6 bases). Deletions cut 3 bases from V and 7 bases from J, with 13 bases between. Germline-derived CDR1 and CDR2 are SNHLY and FYNNEI. The CDR3 has 13 residues. DNA for the CDR3: TGTGCCAGCAGTGACTCCAGGGGCCGGGAGCAGTACTTC. Amino acids: CASSDSRGREQYF.

This clonotype was detected only a few times. The V call is TRBV2, the J call TRBJ2-3, with 7 bases aligning to TRBD2. This CDR3 has 13 residues. V trimming: 8 bases; J trimming: 1 base; junction bases outside the gene matches: 3. The germline CDR1 and CDR2 sequences are SNHLY and FYNNEI. The CDR3 reads CASDTSGTDTQYF. The CDR3 DNA is TGTGCCAGCGACACTAGCGGCACAGATACGCAGTATTTT.

The rearrangement links TRBV7-2 to TRBJ2-1; 7 bases agree with TRBD2. Germline loops: CDR1 SGHTA, CDR2 FQGNSA. After removal of 5 bases from V and 3 bases from J, the junction contained 10 bases not matched to a gene. The CDR3 has 16 residues. In DNA form, the CDR3 reads TGTGCCAGCAGCCTATCGTGGCGGGAGAACTACAATGAGCAGTTCTTC. It is translated as CASSLSWRENYNEQFF.

V usage is TRBV9 and J usage is TRBJ2-7, with D maybe TRBD1 (5 bases). Trimming pared 4 bases from V and 3 bases from J, leaving 23 bases between. This CDR3 has 17 residues. Germline-derived CDR1 and CDR2 are SGDLS and YYNGEE. The CDR3 here is CASSPALLRRACYEQYV. The CDR3 DNA reads TGTGCCAGCAGCCCCGCACTACTCCGCAGGGCTTGCTACGAGCAGTACGTC.